This is a list of T cell receptor beta chains from one sample in a study of glioma-infiltrating T cells after dendritic cell vaccination. Measured with immunoSEQ multiplex PCR; TCRdb has only the in-frame clones, and not every one. The table shows fewer than 85,000 clones, with approximately 90% occurring only once. Material: blood, obtained before dendritic cell vaccination. These receptors were taken from a human donor with glioblastoma. CDR3s include the opening cysteine and the closing phenylalanine or tryptophan. The order of the fields is clone size, J gene, V gene, CDR3 length, D gene, CDR3 protein, CDR3 DNA. A D gene is named only where the DNA matches it firmly. Clone size is not always given. Where it is, it says once, few, many or a class for expanded clones.

.,TRBJ2-3,TRBV6-5,15,TRBD1,CASSSTGGRSDTQYF,TGTGCCAGCAGTTCTACAGGGGGCCGGTCAGATACGCAGTATTTT
.,TRBJ2-4,TRBV5-4,17,TRBD1,CASSPGDRHLAKNIQYF,TGTGCCAGCAGCCCCGGGGACAGACATTTAGCCAAAAACATTCAGTACTTC
.,TRBJ2-1,TRBV4-2,15,TRBD1,CASSSRDRGQNEQFF,TGTGCCAGCAGCTCCCGGGACAGGGGGCAGAATGAGCAGTTCTTC
once,TRBJ1-3,TRBV6-1,15,.,CASSSTGTSGNTIYF,TGTGCCAGCAGTTCCACAGGAACCTCTGGAAACACCATATATTTT
.,TRBJ2-1,TRBV10-3,15,.,CAISEGAIVEHEQFF,TGTGCCATCAGTGAAGGTGCCATAGTGGAGCATGAGCAGTTCTTC
few,TRBJ2-3,TRBV6-4,16,TRBD2,CASSPTSGGEGDTQYF,TGTGCCAGCAGTCCAACTAGCGGAGGGGAGGGAGATACGCAGTATTTT
.,TRBJ1-1,TRBV6-1,13,TRBD1,CASSDRGQTEAFF,TGTGCCAGCAGTGACAGGGGGCAAACTGAAGCTTTCTTT
few,TRBJ1-6,TRBV2,12,.,CASSPPRSPLHF,TGTGCCAGCAGTCCCCCTAGATCACCCCTCCACTTT
.,TRBJ1-1,TRBV28,15,TRBD1,CASSSLGTGNTEAFF,TGTGCCAGCAGTTCTCTAGGGACAGGGAACACTGAAGCTTTCTTT
.,TRBJ1-2,TRBV18,12,.,CASSPDSYGYTF,TGTGCCAGCTCACCCGACAGCTATGGCTACACCTTC
.,TRBJ2-5,TRBV5-4,17,TRBD2,CASSLGTSGVLQETQYF,TGTGCCAGCAGCTTGGGGACTAGCGGCGTACTCCAAGAGACCCAGTACTTC
.,TRBJ2-2,TRBV28,15,TRBD2,CASSPSGRVTGELFF,TGTGCCAGCAGCCCTTCCGGGAGGGTGACCGGGGAGCTGTTTTTT
.,TRBJ2-5,TRBV7-6,17,TRBD2,CASSRGVAGVTWETQYF,TGTGCCAGCAGTCGTGGGGTCGCGGGAGTAACTTGGGAGACCCAGTACTTC
once,TRBJ1-2,TRBV6-5,14,.,CASSSPGTFFGYTF,TGTGCCAGCAGTTCTCCCGGGACATTTTTTGGCTACACCTTC
.,TRBJ2-7,TRBV5-1,13,TRBD1,CASSGTGVGEQYF,TGCGCCAGCAGCGGCACAGGGGTCGGCGAGCAGTACTTC
.,TRBJ1-1,TRBV2,14,TRBD1,CASSRQGRNTEAFF,TGTGCCAGCAGTCGACAGGGTAGAAACACTGAAGCTTTCTTT
.,TRBJ1-2,TRBV20-1,10,.,CSAGAYGYTF,TGCAGTGCTGGGGCTTATGGCTACACCTTC
.,TRBJ1-4,TRBV4-1,16,TRBD1,CASSHGDRGKNEKLFF,TGCGCCAGCAGCCACGGGGACAGGGGAAAGAATGAAAAACTGTTTTTT
.,TRBJ2-3,TRBV5-5,12,TRBD2,CASRWDYDTQYF,TGTGCCAGCAGGTGGGACTACGATACGCAGTATTTT
few,TRBJ1-2,TRBV9,15,.,CASSVGTGRGYGYTF,TGTGCCAGCAGCGTAGGCACAGGGCGTGGCTATGGCTACACCTTC
.,TRBJ2-1,TRBV19,16,TRBD2,CASSTRTSGKGDEQFF,TGTGCCAGTAGTACCCGGACTAGCGGGAAGGGGGATGAGCAGTTCTTC
.,TRBJ2-5,TRBV30,12,TRBD1,CAWRGQQETQYF,TGTGCCTGGAGGGGACAGCAAGAGACCCAGTACTTC
.,TRBJ2-1,TRBV10-3,14,TRBD2,CAIESGSTYNEQFF,TGTGCCATCGAGAGCGGGAGTACGTACAATGAGCAGTTCTTC
.,TRBJ2-7,TRBV11-3,12,.,CASSLGSYEQYF,TGTGCCAGCAGCTTAGGGAGCTACGAGCAGTACTTC
.,TRBJ2-5,TRBV29-1,12,.,CSVVEQRETQYF,TGCAGCGTTGTAGAACAGCGGGAGACCCAGTACTTC
once,TRBJ2-1,TRBV7-8,14,.,CASSRFPSNNEQFF,TGTGCCAGCTCGCGCTTTCCGTCGAACAATGAGCAGTTCTTC
few,TRBJ1-6,TRBV6-5,15,.,CASSTGLSYNSPLPF,TGTGCCAGCAGTACCGGTTTGTCCTATAATTCCCCCCTCCCCTTT
.,TRBJ1-3,TRBV5-1,15,.,CASSPLQGNGNTIYF,TGCGCCAGCAGCCCCCTCCAGGGTAACGGAAACACCATATATTTT
.,TRBJ2-2,TRBV10-3,16,TRBD2,CAISEGLAGDTGELFF,TGTGCCATCAGTGAAGGGCTAGCGGGGGACACCGGGGAGCTGTTTTTT